This TCR beta chain originates from a study of T cells in Graves' hyperthyroidism and ophthalmopathy. The CDR3 is 14 residues long. Trimming removed 6 bases at V and 3 bases at J, with 14 bases between. Germline-derived CDR1 and CDR2 are LNHDA and SQIVND (reference sequence). What was amplified from RNA transcripts were TCR beta CDR3 regions. RT-PCR in the first round (using the HTBI primer set) targeted the TCR CDR3. Using its own MiXCR run on the multiplex PCR reads, TCRdb lists one record per CDR3 protein. The sample lists 540,000 or so distinct CDR3 sequences; approximately 15% were seen once. The receptor comes from a woman in her thirties with Graves' hyperthyroidism. The J gene is TRBJ1-1, the V gene TRBV19; tentative D call: TRBD1 (5 bases). The specimen sequenced was blood. CDR3 residues: CASSPYLGDTEAFF. CDR3 bases: TGTGCCAGTAGCCCATATTTGGGGGACACTGAAGCTTTCTTT.